These 8 T cell receptor beta chains share one sample of origin, sequenced in a study of T-cell reconstitution after alpha-beta-depleted transplantation in children. Preparing the TCRbeta library involved the use of unique molecular identifiers. TCRdb itself ran the PCR reads through MiXCR, one entry per CDR3 protein. The repertoire consists of 200,000 to 250,000 distinct CDR3 sequences, with approximately 8% occurring once and the leading ten covering under 8%. Sequencing used PBMCs, mostly from graft donor cells, obtained 180 days after TCRalphabeta/CD19-depleted stem cell transplant. All receptors derive from a male patient under 18 who had a stem cell transplant for acute lymphoblastic leukemia, so the T cells may come from the graft donor.

This clonotype has only a few counts. V is TRBV2 and J is TRBJ2-2; D not certain. V dropped 0 bases and J dropped 6 bases, with 14 bases sitting between them. Germline loops: CDR1 SNHLY, CDR2 FYNNEI. The CDR3 is 16 amino acids. The CDR3 is CASSEANPKWSGELFF. DNA of the CDR3: TGTGCCAGCAGTGAAGCCAACCCAAAGTGGTCCGGGGAGCTGTTTTTT.

This clonotype was counted ten times or more. This sequence joins TRBV7-2 and TRBJ2-1; the D is unclear. V dropped 2 bases and J dropped 7 bases, with 9 bases sitting between them. This CDR3 contains 13 residues. The germline V gene has CDR1 SGHTA and CDR2 FQGNSA. The CDR3 coding sequence is TGTGCCAGCAGCTTACGGATGGGGAATGAGCAGTTCTTC. Encoded protein: CASSLRMGNEQFF.

This clonotype was observed many times. V is TRBV6-5 and J is TRBJ2-1, with D possibly TRBD1 on 6 matching bases. CDR3 length: 17 amino acids. Per germline, CDR1 MNHEY and CDR2 SVGAGI. The ends were cut back, 2 bases at V and 1 base at J, with 15 bases in the middle. The DNA of the CDR3 is TGTGCCAGCAGTTACCCTGCAGGGGATACGTCCTACAATGAGCAGTTCTTC. Translating it yields CASSYPAGDTSYNEQFF.

The chain combines TRBV7-2 with TRBJ1-5; tentatively, D is TRBD1 (6 bases). V was cut by 6 bases and J by 4 bases, with 13 bases left in between. This CDR3 spans 14 amino acids. From germline, CDR1 is SGHTA and CDR2 FQGNSA. CDR3 bases: TGTGCCAGCAGTACCGACAGGTCAAATCAGCCCCAGCATTTT. This codes for CASSTDRSNQPQHF.

There are many counts of this clonotype. The chain links TRBV20-1 to TRBJ1-5; D is unresolved. CDR3 size: 14 residues. The germline V gene encodes CDR1 DFQATT and CDR2 SNEGSKA (reference sequence). Trimming shortened V by 2 bases and J by 1 base, and 9 bases separated the two germline ends. CDR3 sequence (DNA): TGCAGTGCTAGATGGCCAGGCAGCAATCAGCCCCAGCATTTT. It specifies CSARWPGSNQPQHF.

This clonotype has a handful of counts. The chain links TRBV27 to TRBJ1-5; D is unclear. CDR3 length: 13 residues. Germline CDR1 MNHEY, CDR2 SMNVEV (reference sequence). V lost 0 bases, J lost 10 bases, and 10 bases lay in between. This CDR3 is CASSLSLTLPQHF. The CDR3 DNA reads TGTGCCAGCAGTTTATCTTTGACATTACCCCAGCATTTT.

This clonotype was picked up many times. The chain employs TRBV20-1 and TRBJ1-6; 8 bases match TRBD1. This CDR3 contains 15 residues. Germline CDR1 is DFQATT and CDR2 is SNEGSKA (reference sequence). Trimming cost V 3 bases and J 9 bases; bases outside gene matches: 10. The CDR3 DNA is TGCAGTGCTAGCCCCCCACAGGGGGACGGTTCACCCCTCCACTTT. Residues: CSASPPQGDGSPLHF.

This clonotype was detected many times. The V and J genes are TRBV18 and TRBJ1-5; TRBD1 might be the D (5 bases). Trimming took 6 bases from V and 3 from J, leaving 15 bases between them. The germline V gene has CDR1 KGHSH and CDR2 LQKENI. This CDR3 has 15 residues. In DNA, the CDR3 is TGTGCCAGCTCCCAGGGTCAAGCTTTCAATCAGCCCCAGCATTTT. Its protein product is CASSQGQAFNQPQHF.